This record concerns one T cell receptor (beta chain) sequence. The antigen it recognizes is unknown. It has no much larger one-base neighbor in the sample; base qualities were not kept. These data belong to a study of shared clonotypes between healthy human individuals (dated by TCRdb to about 2020). Concerning the study at large: The cohort comprised a couple of women and a few men aged 18 to 49 years. Each donor's leukapheresis produced roughly between about 0.8 and 8.9 billion PBMCs. To increase sequencing depth and limit assay-specific biases, TCR repertoire library preparation and sequencing were carried out by different laboratories using diverse techniques. To estimate repertoire size and how much clonotypes are shared between individuals, the study performed deep sequencing of blood TCR repertoires from roughly five healthy adults. For each donor, three plates each were used for CD4 naive and CD4 memory, two plates were used for CD8 naive, and one plate was used for CD8 memory.

CD8 naive samples consisted of CD45RO-negative cells that were positively selected for CCR7, yielding a CD45RA+CCR7+ population without TemRA cells. Healthy HIV-negative adults with no recently reported acute infections or vaccinations were included as donors. Every donor was a Caucasian adult residing in Nashville, Tennessee, USA. After blood collection by leukapheresis, PBMCs were isolated using Ficoll-Histopaque density gradient centrifugation and then cryopreserved in the vapor phase of liquid nitrogen. Analytical flow cytometry was used to check the purity and quantity of every magnetically sorted T cell population. Each sorted fraction had its genomic DNA isolated and then quantified by UV absorbance on a Nanodrop 2000c. Points the paper makes about the study in general: The small number of donors limited the genetic and exposure-history diversity represented. Sampling was restricted to blood, and TCR repertoires in tissue are likely to differ from TCR repertoires in blood. Clonotypes shared by all four sorted-subset donors showed higher generation probabilities than non-shared clonotypes. When several donors were compared, the shared fraction of clonotypes was around 4.6% for naive CD4, 3.5% to 4% for naive CD8, 2% to 2.5% for memory CD4, and roughly 0.4% for memory CD8. Rarefaction of sorted-subset datasets indicated incomplete sequencing despite the large sequencing depth. Based on pairwise subsampling, the degree of clonotype sharing among donors was expected to be affected by sequencing depth. Naive subsets generally had larger estimated clonotype richness than memory subsets.

TCR CDR3 regions were amplified from genomic DNA by multiplex PCR using the deep immunoSEQ assay. For each cell subset, the extracted genomic DNA was distributed evenly across all wells of several immunoSEQ 96-well plates, and each plate served as one replicate. For sorted subsets, each replicate PCR was loaded with approximately 0.2 ug genomic DNA, equivalent to approximately 33,000 T cell genomes. Purified libraries were measured with a Qubit 3.0 fluorometer, size-checked on a Bioanalyzer 2100, and measured again with the KAPA Library Quantification kit. Every immunoSEQ 96-well plate was sequenced on a dedicated single-read 150-cycle Illumina NextSeq 550 flow cell. The source study handled its data this way. The immunoSEQ output contained only junctional sequences without quality scores, so filtering could not match that applied to full-length reads. Sequences were annotated with PyIR, a Python wrapper for IgBLAST v1.9, using IMGT germline references to assign V/J genes and CDR3. Any read was removed if the V/J assignment was weak (E-value above 1e-6), the CDR3 was missing, or the read contained stop codons, out-of-frame junctions, or ambiguous translated residues. V3J clonotypes were defined by identical inferred V gene, J gene, and CDR3 amino acid sequence. Percentage overlap between repertoires was computed as shared unique clonotypes divided by the size of the smaller repertoire. Richness of each repertoire was evaluated using RTK rarefaction, the Chao1 estimator, and Recon v2.1 estimates of unobserved clonotypes. Generation probabilities were computed with OLGA for all TCRbeta clonotypes obtained by the gDNA method from several donors. Not all clones reach the TCRdb copy of this immuneACCESS table, which keeps in-frame sequences only. Checked studies attribute under half of the gap to unresolved V genes and leave the rest unexplained. The DNA gave D and trimming, while V, J and clone size come from that table. The sample contains around 2.1 million clones, under 95% of them found a single time. The ten biggest clones cover 1.5% to 2% of the sample.

Sequencing was carried out using naive CD8+ T cells from PBMCs. The sample's cell subset or site label, in plain terms: CD45RA+CCR7+. The receptor's source is a man in his late teens or twenties in good health. Some clones in this sample may be carry-over from other donors' samples.

The CDR3 corresponds to CASSLLGLSYNEQFF. The DNA sequence is TGTGCCAGCTCGCTCCTGGGCCTAAGCTACAATGAGCAGTTCTTC. The sequence is built from TRBV6-5 and TRBJ2-1; the D gene cannot be resolved reliably. Reading from cysteine to phenylalanine, the CDR3 counts 15 amino acids. The kept DNA is CDR3 alone, 45 bases in frame from the first base. CDR1 and CDR2 are read off the germline V gene as MNHEY and SVGAGI. V is cut by 8 bases and J by 3 bases, and the space between the germline ends is 17 bases.